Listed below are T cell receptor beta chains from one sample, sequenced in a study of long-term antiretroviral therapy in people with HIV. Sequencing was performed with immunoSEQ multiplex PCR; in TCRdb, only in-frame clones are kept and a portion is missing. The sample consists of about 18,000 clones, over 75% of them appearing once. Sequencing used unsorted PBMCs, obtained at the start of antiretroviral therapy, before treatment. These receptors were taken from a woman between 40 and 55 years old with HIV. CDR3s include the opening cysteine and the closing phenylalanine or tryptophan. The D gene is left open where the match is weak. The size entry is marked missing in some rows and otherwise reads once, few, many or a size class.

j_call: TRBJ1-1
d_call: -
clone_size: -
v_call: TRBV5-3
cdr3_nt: TGTGCCAGACCTGGAGGGGGTCGGATAGCCACTGAAGCTTTCTTT
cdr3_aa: CARPGGGRIATEAFF

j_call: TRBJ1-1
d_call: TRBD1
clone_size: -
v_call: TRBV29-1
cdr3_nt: TGCAGCGTTCAGGGGGGGGCACATGGGAACACTGAAGCTTTCTTT
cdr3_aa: CSVQGGAHGNTEAFF

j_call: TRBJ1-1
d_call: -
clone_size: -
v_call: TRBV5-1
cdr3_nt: TGCGCCAGCAGCTTCAATGAAGGGACTGAAGCTTTCTTT
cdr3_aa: CASSFNEGTEAFF

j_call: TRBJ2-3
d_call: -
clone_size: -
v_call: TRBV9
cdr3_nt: TGTGCCAGCAGCGTAACAGCGGAGCGGACAGATACGCAGTATTTT
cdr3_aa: CASSVTAERTDTQYF

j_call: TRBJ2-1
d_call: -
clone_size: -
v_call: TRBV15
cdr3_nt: TGTGCCACCAGCCGAAACCGGGCGGGTGAGCAGTTCTTC
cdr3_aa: CATSRNRAGEQFF

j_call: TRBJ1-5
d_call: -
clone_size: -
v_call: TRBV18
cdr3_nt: TGTGCCAGCTCACCGGAGGGTAACCAGCCCCAGCATTTT
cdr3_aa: CASSPEGNQPQHF

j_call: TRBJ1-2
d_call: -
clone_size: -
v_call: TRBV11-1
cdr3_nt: TGTGCCAGCAGCTATCCCCTCACCTTC
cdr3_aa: CASSYPLTF

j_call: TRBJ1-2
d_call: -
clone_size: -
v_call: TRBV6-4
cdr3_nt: TGTGCCAGCAGTGACCCTCAAACAGGCTTCTATGGCTACACCTTC
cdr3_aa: CASSDPQTGFYGYTF

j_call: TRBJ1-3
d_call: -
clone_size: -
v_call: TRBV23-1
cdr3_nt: TGCGCCAGCAGTCAATCGGCTCCAGACCGGGGTTCTGGAAACACCATATATTTT
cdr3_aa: CASSQSAPDRGSGNTIYF

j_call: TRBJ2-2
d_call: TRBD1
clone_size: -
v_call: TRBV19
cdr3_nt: TGTGCCAGTAGGACAGGGGTGGTAGCCGGGGAGCTGTTTTTT
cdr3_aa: CASRTGVVAGELFF

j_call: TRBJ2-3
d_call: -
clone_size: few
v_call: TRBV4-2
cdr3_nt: TGTGCCAGCAGCCAAGATCGAGGCGCCTTTGAGCAGTATTTT
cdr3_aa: CASSQDRGAFEQYF

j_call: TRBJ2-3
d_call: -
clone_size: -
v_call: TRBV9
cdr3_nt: TGTGCCAGCAGCGTTGGGGCGACAGGTGCAGATACGCAGTATTTT
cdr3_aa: CASSVGATGADTQYF

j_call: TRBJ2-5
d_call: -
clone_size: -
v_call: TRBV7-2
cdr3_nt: TGTGCCAGCAGCTCAAGGACGGCCTCCTTCAGGGAGACCCAGTACTTC
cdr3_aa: CASSSRTASFRETQYF

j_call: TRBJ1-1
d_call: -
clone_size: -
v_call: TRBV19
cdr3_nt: TGTGCCAGCGGGACCAACAGGGAGGAGGCTTTCTTT
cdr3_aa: CASGTNREEAFF

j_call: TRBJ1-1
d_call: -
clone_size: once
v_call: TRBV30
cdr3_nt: TGTGCCTGGAGTCGGGGGGGAGAGGGGGGCACTGAAGCTTTCTTT
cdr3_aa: CAWSRGGEGGTEAFF

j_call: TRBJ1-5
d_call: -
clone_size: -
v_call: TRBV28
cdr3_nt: TGTGCCACCTTCGCACGGGGACGTAGCAATCAGCCCCAGCATTTT
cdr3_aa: CATFARGRSNQPQHF

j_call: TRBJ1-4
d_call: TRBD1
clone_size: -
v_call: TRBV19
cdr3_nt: TGTGCCAGTAGCCTCCCGACAGGGGGTAATGAAAAACTGTTTTTT
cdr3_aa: CASSLPTGGNEKLFF

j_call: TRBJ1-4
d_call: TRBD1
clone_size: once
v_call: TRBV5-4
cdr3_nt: TGTGCCAGCAGCGCACGACAGGGGGCCCCCGAAAAACTGTTTTTT
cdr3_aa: CASSARQGAPEKLFF

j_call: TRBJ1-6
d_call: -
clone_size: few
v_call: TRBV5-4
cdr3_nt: TGTGCCAGCAGCCTGGGGGGGGAGAGAGCCCTCCACTTT
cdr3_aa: CASSLGGERALHF

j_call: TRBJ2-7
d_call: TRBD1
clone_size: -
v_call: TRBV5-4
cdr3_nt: TGTGCCAGCAGCCTGGGCGGGACAGGGACTTCCTACGAGCAGTACTTC
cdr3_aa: CASSLGGTGTSYEQYF

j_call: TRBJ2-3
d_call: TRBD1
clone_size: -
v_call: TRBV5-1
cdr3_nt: TGCGCCAGCAGCGGACACAGGGGGGATACGCAGTATTTT
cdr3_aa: CASSGHRGDTQYF

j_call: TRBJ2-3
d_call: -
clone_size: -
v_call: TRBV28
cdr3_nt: TGTGCCAGCAAATCCTTAAGGGTCACAGATACGCAGTATTTT
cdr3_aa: CASKSLRVTDTQYF

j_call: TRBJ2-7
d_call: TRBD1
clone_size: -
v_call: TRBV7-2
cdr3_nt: TGTGCCAGCAGCTTAGCGACTGGACAGGGCGAGCAGTACTTC
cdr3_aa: CASSLATGQGEQYF

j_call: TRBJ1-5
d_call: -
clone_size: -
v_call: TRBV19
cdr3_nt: TGTGCCAGTAGGGACGGAAGGGGGGGCCTTTATAGCAATCAGCCCCAGCATTTT
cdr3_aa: CASRDGRGGLYSNQPQHF

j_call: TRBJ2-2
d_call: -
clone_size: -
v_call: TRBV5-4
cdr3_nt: TGTGCCAGCAGCCCTGATGCTACAAACACCGGGGAGCTGTTTTTT
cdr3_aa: CASSPDATNTGELFF

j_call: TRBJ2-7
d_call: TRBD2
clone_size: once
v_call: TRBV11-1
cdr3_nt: TGTGCCAGCAGCCCCGGGGGGGACTACGAGCAGTACTTC
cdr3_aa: CASSPGGDYEQYF

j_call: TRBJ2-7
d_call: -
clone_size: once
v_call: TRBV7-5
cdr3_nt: TGTGTCAGAAGCTTAAAGAGAGCAGGGCAACCCTACGAGCAGTACTTC
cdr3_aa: CVRSLKRAGQPYEQYF

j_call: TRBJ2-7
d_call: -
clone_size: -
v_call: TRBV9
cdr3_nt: TGTGCCCCCAGCGAGGGCGAGCAGTACTTC
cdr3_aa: CAPSEGEQYF

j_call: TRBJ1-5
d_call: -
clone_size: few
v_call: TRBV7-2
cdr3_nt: TGTGCCAGCAGCCCAATCTCCACAGGGAGAGTTCAGCCCCAGCATTTT
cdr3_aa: CASSPISTGRVQPQHF

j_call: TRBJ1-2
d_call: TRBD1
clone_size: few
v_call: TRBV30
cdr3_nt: TGTGCCTGGAGCGGGACAGCGCAGAACTATGGCTACACCTTC
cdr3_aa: CAWSGTAQNYGYTF